The clone carrying this T cell receptor (beta chain) was counted once. Its target is unknown. Profiled with immunoSEQ multiplex PCR; TCRdb holds only in-frame clones, not every one. Altogether roughly 2.1 million clones are present, about 92% being singletons, with the ten largest covering 1.7%. The naive CD8 subset, CD45RO-negative cells positively selected for CCR7, excluded terminally differentiated effector memory CD45RA+ cells. The donors, healthy adults who were HIV-negative, had experienced no recent acute infections or vaccinations. The data were taken from a study of shared clonotypes between healthy human individuals. Study results and limitations: Specimens sampled were limited to blood, with tissue repertoires likely differing.

The origin of this receptor is a man between 18 and 35 years old in good health. Some clones in this sample may be carry-over from other donors' samples. Source material: naive CD8+ T cells from PBMCs.

The CDR3 loop is CSVAPQGGYGYTF. The DNA of the CDR3 is TGCAGCGTTGCCCCACAAGGGGGATATGGCTACACCTTC. V gene TRBV29-1 combines with J gene TRBJ1-2; D perhaps matches TRBD1 (6 bases). Germline CDR1 is SQVTM and CDR2 is ANQGSEA. CDR3 length: 13 amino acids. Trimming took 4 bases from V and 5 from J, leaving 14 bases between them. Full variable domain (remainder filled in from reference TRBV29-1 and TRBJ1-2): SAVISQKPSRDICQRGTSLTIQCQVDSQVTMMFWYRQQPGQSLTLIATANQGSEATYESGFVIDKFPISRPNLTFSTLTVSNMSPEDSSIYLCSVAPQGGYGYTFGSGTRLTVV.